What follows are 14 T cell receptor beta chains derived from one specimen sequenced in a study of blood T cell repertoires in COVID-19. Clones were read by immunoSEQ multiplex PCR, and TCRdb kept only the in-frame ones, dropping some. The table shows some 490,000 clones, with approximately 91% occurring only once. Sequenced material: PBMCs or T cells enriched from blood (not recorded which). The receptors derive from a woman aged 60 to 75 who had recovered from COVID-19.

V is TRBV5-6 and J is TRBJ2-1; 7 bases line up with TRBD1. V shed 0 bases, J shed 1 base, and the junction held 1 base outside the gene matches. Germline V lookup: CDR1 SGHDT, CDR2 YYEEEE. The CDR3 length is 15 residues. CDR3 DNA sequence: TGTGCCAGCAGCTTGGGACAGGGATCCTACAATGAGCAGTTCTTC. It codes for CASSLGQGSYNEQFF.

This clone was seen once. For the CDR3, the DNA is TGTGCCACCAGCAGAGAATTGGTGCGAGGAGACAGAAAAAACATTCAGTACTTC. Its protein is CATSRELVRGDRKNIQYF. The V gene is TRBV15, the J gene TRBJ2-4; maybe TRBD1 (5 bases). The CDR3 is 18 residues long. Germline V gene sequence: CDR1 LNHNV, CDR2 YYDKDF (reference sequence). V was trimmed by 0 bases and J by 4 bases, leaving 19 bases between them. The variable domain in full, completed from reference TRBV15 and TRBJ2-4, reads DAMVIQNPRYQVTQFGKPVTLSCSQTLNHNVMYWYQQKSSQAPKLLFHYYDKDFNNEADTPDNFQSRRPNTSFCFLDIRSPGLGDTAMYLCATSRELVRGDRKNIQYFGAGTRLSVL.

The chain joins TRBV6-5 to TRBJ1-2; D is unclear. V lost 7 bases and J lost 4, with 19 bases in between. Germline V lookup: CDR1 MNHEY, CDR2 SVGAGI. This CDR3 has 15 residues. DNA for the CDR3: TGTGCCAGCATGGCGGATAGACGGAGCCTCTATGGCTACACCTTC. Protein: CASMADRRSLYGYTF.

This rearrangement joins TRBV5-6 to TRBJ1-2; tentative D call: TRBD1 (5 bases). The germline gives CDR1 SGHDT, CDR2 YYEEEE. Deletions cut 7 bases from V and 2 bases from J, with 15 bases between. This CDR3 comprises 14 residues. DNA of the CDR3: TGTGCCAGCTCTGGACCGACAGAGAACTATGGCTACACCTTC. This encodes CASSGPTENYGYTF.

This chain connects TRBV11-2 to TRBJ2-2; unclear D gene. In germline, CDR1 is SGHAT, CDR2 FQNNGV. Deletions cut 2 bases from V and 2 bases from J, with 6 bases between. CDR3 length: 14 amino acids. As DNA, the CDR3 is TGTGCCAGCAGCTTAAGCCTCAACACCGGGGAGCTGTTTTTT. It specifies CASSLSLNTGELFF.

The CDR3 region has the DNA TGTGCCAGCAGCTTCCTAGCGGGGGGCTACAATGAGCAGTTCTTC. Translated, it gives CASSFLAGGYNEQFF. V is TRBV11-2 and J is TRBJ2-1, with TRBD2 matching 11 bases. The CDR3 has 15 residues. With 3 bases clipped from V and 3 bases from J, the junction kept 1 base outside the gene matches. The V gene's germline CDR1 is SGHAT and CDR2 FQNNGV.

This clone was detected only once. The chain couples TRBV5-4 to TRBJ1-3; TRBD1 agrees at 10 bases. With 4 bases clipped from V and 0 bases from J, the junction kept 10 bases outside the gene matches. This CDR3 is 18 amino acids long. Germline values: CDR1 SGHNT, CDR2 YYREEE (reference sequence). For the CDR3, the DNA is TGTGCCAGCAGCCGGCGGTCGACAGGGGGCCCCTCTGGAAACACCATATATTTT. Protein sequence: CASSRRSTGGPSGNTIYF.

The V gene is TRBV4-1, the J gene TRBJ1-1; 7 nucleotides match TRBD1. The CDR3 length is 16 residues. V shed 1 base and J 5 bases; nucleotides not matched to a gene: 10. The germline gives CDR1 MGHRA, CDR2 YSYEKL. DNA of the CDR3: TGCGCCAGCAGCCAAGTGCCAGGGGGATTGTATACTGAAGCTTTCTTT. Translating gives CASSQVPGGLYTEAFF.

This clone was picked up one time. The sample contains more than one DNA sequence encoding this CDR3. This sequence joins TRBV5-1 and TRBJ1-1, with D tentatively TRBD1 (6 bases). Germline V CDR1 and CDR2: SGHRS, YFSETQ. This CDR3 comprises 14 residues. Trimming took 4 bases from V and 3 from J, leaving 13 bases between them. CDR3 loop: CASSLQGLDTEAFF. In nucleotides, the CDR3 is TGCGCCAGCAGCCTGCAGGGGTTGGACACTGAAGCTTTCTTT. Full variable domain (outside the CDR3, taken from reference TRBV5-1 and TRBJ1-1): KAGVTQTPRYLIKTRGQQVTLSCSPISGHRSVSWYQQTPGQGLQFLFEYFSETQRNKGNFPGRFSGRQFSNSRSEMNVSTLELGDSALYLCASSLQGLDTEAFFGQGTRLTVV.

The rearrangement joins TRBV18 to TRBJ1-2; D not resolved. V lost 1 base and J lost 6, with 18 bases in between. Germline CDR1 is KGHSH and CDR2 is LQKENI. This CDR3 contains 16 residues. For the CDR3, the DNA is TGTGCCAGCTCACCACTGAGGGCTCCCGGCTTTGATGGCTACACCTTC. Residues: CASSPLRAPGFDGYTF.

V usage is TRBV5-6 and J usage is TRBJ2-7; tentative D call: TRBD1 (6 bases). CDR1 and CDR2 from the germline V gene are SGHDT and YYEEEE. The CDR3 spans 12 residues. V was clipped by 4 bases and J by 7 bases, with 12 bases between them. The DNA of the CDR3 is TGTGCCAGCAGCGCAGGGGTAGGAGAGCAGTACGTC. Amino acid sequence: CASSAGVGEQYV.

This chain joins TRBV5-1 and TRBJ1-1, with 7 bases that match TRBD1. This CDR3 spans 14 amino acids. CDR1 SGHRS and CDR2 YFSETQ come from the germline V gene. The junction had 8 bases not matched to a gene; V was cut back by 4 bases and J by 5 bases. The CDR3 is CASSPGDSHTEAFF. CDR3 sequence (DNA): TGCGCCAGCAGCCCTGGGGACAGCCATACTGAAGCTTTCTTT.

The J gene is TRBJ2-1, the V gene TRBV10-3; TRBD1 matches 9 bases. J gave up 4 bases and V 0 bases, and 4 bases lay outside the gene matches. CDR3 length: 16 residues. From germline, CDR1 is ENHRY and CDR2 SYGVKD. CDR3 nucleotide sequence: TGTGCCATCAGTGAGTCTCAGGGACAGGGATACAATGAGCAGTTCTTC. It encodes CAISESQGQGYNEQFF.

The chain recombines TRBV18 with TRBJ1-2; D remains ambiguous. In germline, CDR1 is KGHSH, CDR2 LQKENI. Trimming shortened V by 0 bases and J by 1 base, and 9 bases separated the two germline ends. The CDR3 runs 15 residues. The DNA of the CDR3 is TGTGCCAGCTCACCACCGACACACGTTAACTATGGCTACACCTTC. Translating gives CASSPPTHVNYGYTF. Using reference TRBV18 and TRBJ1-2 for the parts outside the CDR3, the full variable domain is NAGVMQNPRHLVRRRGQEARLRCSPMKGHSHVYWYRQLPEEGLKFMVYLQKENIIDESGMPKERFSAEFPKEGPSILRIQQVVRGDSAAYFCASSPPTHVNYGYTFGSGTRLTVV.